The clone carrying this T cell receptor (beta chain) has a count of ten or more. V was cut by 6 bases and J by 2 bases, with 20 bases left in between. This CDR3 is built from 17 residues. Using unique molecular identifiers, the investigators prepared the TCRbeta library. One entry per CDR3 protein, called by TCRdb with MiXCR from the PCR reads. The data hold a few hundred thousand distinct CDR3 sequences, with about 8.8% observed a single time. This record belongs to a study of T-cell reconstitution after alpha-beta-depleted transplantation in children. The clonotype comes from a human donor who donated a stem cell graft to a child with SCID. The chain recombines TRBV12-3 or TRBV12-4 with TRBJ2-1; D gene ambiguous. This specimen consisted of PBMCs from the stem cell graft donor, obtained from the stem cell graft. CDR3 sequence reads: CASSALTGPIAYNEQFF. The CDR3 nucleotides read TGTGCCAGCAGCGCGCTGACTGGGCCCATAGCCTACAATGAGCAGTTCTTC.